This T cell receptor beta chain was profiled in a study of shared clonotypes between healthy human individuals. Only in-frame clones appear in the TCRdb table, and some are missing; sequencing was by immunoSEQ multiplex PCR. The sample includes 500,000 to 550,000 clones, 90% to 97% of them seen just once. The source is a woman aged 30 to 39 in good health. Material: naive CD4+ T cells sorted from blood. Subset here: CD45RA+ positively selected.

CDR3 residues: CASSFVGTGEAFF. In DNA, the CDR3 is TGTGCCAGCAGCTTCGTTGGGACAGGTGAAGCTTTCTTT. The gene calls are TRBV5-4 and TRBJ1-1; 8 bases agree with TRBD1. V gave up 2 bases and J gave up 7 bases; unmatched junction bases: 4. Germline V gene sequence: CDR1 SGHNT, CDR2 YYREEE (reference sequence). The CDR3 loop spans 13 amino acids.